This TCR beta chain was captured in a study of cytomegalovirus exposure and HLA in healthy donors. Study in general: Around 200 million T cells yielded approximately 100 million unique TCR beta sequences, as an earlier analysis found. Study-wide points: As a later analysis showed, a missense DCLRE1C variant was linked to trimming of TCR beta V- and J-genes. The study designated over 150 TCR beta chains cytomegalovirus-associated. A reported reduction in N-insertions relative to the approximately 640-donor mean was seen in an Asian-associated ancestry cluster in a later analysis.

This clone appeared a single time. Its antigen is not known. This CDR3 has 15 amino acids. Germline V gene data show CDR1 as LNHDA and CDR2 as SQIVND (reference sequence). The V end lost 4 bases, the J end lost 1 base, and 13 bases lay between the germline ends. Researchers ran the PCR with 60 Vbeta and 13 Jbeta primers. Assay: immunoSEQ multiplex PCR; the TCRdb copy retains only in-frame clones and omits some. The table lists about 100,000 clones, 65% to 75% of them singletons, with 2.5% to 3.5% in the top ten. The chain combines TRBV19 with TRBJ1-1, with TRBD1 as a possible D gene (6 bases). The sample was PBMCs. The receptor comes from a female donor in good health and CMV-seropositive. CDR3 protein: CASSNHREGNTEAFF. For the CDR3, the DNA is TGTGCCAGTAGTAACCACAGGGAGGGGAACACTGAAGCTTTCTTT.